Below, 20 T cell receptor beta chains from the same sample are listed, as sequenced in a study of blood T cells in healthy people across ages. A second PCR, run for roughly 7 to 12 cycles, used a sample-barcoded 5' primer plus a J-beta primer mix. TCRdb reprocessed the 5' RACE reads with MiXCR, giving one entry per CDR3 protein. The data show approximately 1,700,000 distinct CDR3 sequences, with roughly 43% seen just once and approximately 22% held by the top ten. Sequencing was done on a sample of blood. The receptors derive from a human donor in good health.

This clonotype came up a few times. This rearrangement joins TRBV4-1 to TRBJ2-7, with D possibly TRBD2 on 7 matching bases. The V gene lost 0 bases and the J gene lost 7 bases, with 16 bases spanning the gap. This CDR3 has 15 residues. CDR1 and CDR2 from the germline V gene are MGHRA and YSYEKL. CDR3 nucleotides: TGCGCCAGCAGCCAAGAAGGGCGGGGGCTGGGGGAGCAGTACTTC. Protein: CASSQEGRGLGEQYF.

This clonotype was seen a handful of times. CDR3 sequence: CASSPTSVTQYF. CDR3 in DNA: TGTGCCAGCAGTCCGACTAGCGTGACCCAGTACTTC. The chain recombines TRBV12-3 or TRBV12-4 with TRBJ2-5; 8 nucleotides line up with TRBD2. This CDR3 has 12 amino acids. J gave up 7 bases and V 5 bases, and 3 bases lay outside the gene matches.

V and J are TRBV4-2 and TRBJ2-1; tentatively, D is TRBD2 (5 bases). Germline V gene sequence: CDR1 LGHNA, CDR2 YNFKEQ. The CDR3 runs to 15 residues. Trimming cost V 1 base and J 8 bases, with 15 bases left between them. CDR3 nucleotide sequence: TGTGCCAGCAGCCAAGGGGTGAACGGGAACCATGAGCAGTTCTTC. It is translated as CASSQGVNGNHEQFF.

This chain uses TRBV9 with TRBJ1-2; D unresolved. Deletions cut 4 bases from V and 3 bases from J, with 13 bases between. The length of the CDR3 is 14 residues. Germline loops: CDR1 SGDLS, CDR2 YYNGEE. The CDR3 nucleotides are TGTGCCAGCAGCTTGACCCCCGGGGACTATGGCTACACCTTC. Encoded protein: CASSLTPGDYGYTF.

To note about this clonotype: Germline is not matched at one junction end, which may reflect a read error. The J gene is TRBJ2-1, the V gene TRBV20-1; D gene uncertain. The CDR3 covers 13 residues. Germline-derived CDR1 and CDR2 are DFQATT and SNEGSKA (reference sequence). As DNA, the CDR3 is TGCAGTGCTAGGGTTGGGAATGTGGATGAGCGGTTCTTC. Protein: CSARVGNVDERFF.

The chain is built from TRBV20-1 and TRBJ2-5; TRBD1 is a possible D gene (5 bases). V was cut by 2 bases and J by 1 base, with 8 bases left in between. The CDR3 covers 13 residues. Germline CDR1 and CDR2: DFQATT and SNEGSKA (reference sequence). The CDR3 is CSARFRVQETQYF. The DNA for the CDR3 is TGCAGTGCTAGATTCAGGGTCCAAGAGACCCAGTACTTC.

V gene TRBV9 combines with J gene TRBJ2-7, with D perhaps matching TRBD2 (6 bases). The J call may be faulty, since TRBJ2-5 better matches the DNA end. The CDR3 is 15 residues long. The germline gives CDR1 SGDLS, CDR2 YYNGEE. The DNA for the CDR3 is TGTGCCAGCAGCGCCCGCTTCCAGGGAGGAGAGACCCAGTACTTC. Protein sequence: CASSARFQGGETQYF.

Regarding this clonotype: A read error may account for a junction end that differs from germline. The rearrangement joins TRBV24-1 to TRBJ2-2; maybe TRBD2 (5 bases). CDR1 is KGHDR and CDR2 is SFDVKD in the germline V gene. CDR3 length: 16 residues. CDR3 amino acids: CATSDLAEDVTGKLFF. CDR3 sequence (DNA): TGTGCCACCAGTGATTTGGCGGAGGATGTTACCGGGAAGCTGTTTTTT.

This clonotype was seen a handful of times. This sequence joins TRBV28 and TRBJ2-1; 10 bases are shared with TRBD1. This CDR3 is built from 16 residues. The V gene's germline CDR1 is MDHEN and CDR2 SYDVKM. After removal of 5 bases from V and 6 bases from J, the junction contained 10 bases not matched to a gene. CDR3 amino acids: CASSPYGGDRGNEQFF. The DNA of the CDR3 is TGTGCCAGCAGTCCCTACGGGGGGGACAGGGGCAATGAGCAGTTCTTC.

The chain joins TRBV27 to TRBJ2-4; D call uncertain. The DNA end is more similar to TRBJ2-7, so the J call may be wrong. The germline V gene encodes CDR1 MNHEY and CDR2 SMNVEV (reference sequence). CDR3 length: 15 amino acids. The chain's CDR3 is CASSRPGPLRHEQYF. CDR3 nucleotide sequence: TGTGCCAGCAGTCGACCCGGACCCCTGCGCCACGAGCAGTACTTC.

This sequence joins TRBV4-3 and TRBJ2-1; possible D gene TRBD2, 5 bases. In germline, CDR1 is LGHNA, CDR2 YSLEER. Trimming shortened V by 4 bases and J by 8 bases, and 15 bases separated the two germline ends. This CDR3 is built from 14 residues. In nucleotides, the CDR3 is TGCGCCAGCAGCCTCCGGGAAGGGATAGATGAGCAGTTCTTC. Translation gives CASSLREGIDEQFF.

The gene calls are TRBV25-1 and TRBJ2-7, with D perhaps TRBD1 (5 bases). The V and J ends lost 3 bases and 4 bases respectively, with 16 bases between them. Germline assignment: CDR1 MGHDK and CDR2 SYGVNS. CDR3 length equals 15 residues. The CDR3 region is CASSDPGRARYEQYF. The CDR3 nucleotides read TGTGCCAGCAGTGATCCTGGCAGGGCGAGGTACGAGCAGTACTTC.

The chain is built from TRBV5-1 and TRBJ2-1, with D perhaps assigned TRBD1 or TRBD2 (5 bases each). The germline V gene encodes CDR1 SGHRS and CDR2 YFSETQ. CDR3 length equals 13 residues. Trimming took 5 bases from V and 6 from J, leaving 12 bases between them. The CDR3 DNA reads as TGCGCCAGCAGGTCGGCAGGGAGCAATGAGCAGTTCTTC. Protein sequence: CASRSAGSNEQFF.

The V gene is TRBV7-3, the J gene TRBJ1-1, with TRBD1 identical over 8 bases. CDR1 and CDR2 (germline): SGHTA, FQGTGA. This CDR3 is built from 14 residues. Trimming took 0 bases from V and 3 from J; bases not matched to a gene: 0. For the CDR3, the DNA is TGTGCCAGCAGCTTAACACAGGGGGACACTGAAGCTTTCTTT. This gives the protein CASSLTQGDTEAFF.

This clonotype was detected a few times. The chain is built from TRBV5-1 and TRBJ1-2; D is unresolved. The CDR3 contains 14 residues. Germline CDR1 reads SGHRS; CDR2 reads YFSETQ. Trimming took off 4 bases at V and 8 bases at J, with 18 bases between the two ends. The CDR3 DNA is TGCGCCAGCAGCCCTGGACGTGTCGACGGGGGCTACACCTTC. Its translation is CASSPGRVDGGYTF.

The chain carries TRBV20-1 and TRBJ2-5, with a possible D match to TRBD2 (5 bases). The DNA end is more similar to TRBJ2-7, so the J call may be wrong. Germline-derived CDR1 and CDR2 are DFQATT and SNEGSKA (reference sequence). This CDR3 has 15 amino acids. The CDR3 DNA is TGCAGTGCCACCCGAGACGGTAGCGTTAGAAACGAGCAGTACTTC. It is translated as CSATRDGSVRNEQYF.

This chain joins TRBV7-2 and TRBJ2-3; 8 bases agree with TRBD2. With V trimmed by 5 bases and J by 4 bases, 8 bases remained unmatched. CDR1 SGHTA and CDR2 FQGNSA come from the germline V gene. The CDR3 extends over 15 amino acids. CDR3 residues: CASSRGLASADTQYF. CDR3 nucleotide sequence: TGTGCCAGCAGCCGAGGACTAGCTTCGGCAGATACGCAGTATTTT.

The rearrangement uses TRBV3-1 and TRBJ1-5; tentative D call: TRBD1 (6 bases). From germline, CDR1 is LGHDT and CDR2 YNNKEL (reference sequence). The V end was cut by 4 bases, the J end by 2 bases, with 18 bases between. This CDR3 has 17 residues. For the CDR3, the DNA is TGTGCCAGCAGCCCAGGGGACTCCTACGAGGGCAATCAGCCCCAGCATTTT. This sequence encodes CASSPGDSYEGNQPQHF.

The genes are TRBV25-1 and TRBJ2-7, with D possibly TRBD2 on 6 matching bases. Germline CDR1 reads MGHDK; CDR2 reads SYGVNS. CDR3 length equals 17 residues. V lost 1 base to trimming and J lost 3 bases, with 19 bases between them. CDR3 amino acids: CASSESGYGGRDYEQYF. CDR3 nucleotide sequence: TGTGCCAGCAGTGAATCGGGATACGGGGGAAGGGACTACGAGCAGTACTTC.

CDR3: CSASREYEQYF. The CDR3 nucleotides are TGCAGTGCCTCCCGGGAGTACGAGCAGTACTTC. This sequence joins TRBV20-1 and TRBJ2-7; D is perhaps TRBD2 (6 bases). Germline V CDR1 and CDR2: DFQATT, SNEGSKA (reference sequence). Trimming left V 6 bases short and J 4 bases short, with 10 bases between. This CDR3 comprises 11 residues.